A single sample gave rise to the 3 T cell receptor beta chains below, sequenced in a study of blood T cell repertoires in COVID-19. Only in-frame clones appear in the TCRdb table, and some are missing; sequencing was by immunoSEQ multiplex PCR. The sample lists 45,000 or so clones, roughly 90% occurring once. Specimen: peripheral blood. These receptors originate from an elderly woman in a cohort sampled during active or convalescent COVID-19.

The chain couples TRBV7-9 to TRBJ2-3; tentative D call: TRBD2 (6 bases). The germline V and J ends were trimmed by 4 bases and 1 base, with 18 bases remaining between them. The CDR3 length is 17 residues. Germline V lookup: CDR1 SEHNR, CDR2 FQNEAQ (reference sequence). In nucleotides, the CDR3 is TGTGCCAGCAGCTATGTACAAAGCGGGTGGGGCACAGATACGCAGTATTTT. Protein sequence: CASSYVQSGWGTDTQYF.

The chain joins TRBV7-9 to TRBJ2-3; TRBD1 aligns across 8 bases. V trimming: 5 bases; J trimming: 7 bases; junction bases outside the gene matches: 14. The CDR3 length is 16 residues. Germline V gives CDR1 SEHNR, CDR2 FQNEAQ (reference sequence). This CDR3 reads CASSPSQDRALNTQYF. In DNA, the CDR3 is TGTGCCAGCAGCCCCTCTCAGGACAGGGCGTTGAATACGCAGTATTTT. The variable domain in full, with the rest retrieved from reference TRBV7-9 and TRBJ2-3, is DTGVSQNPRHKITKRGQNVTFRCDPISEHNRLYWYRQTLGQGPEFLTYFQNEAQLEKSRLLSDRFSAERPKGSFSTLEIQRTEQGDSAMYLCASSPSQDRALNTQYFGPGTRLTVL.

Written as DNA, the CDR3 is TGTGCCAGCAGCTTTCTTACAGGGGGAGGAAAGTCACCCCTCCACTTT. Translating gives CASSFLTGGGKSPLHF. The V gene is TRBV5-5, the J gene TRBJ1-6; TRBD1 aligns across 8 bases. From germline, CDR1 is SGHKS and CDR2 YYEKEE (reference sequence). V trimming: 2 bases; J trimming: 10 bases; junction bases outside the gene matches: 11. The CDR3 length is 16 residues.